This entry describes one T cell receptor (beta chain). Its cognate antigen is unknown. This record belongs to a study of cytomegalovirus exposure and HLA in healthy donors. Study-level results: In an earlier analysis, in around 590 donors, most V segments appeared productive either ~90% or ~30% of the time.

Germline V gene sequence: CDR1 SGHAT, CDR2 FQDESV (reference sequence). Trimming pared 3 bases from V and 1 base from J, leaving 8 bases between. This CDR3 is 14 amino acids long. With 60 Vbeta and 13 Jbeta primers, the PCR was carried out. TCRdb's copy holds only in-frame clones and misses some; the assay was immunoSEQ multiplex PCR. The sample includes 200,000 or so clones, over 70% of them seen just once. The chain is built from TRBV11-1 and TRBJ2-3; D might be TRBD2 (5 bases). The source material was PBMCs. The receptor was isolated from a woman younger than 30 in good health and CMV-seropositive. The DNA for the CDR3 is TGTGCCAGCAGCTTGTCCGGGGGCACAGATACGCAGTATTTT. As protein: CASSLSGGTDTQYF.